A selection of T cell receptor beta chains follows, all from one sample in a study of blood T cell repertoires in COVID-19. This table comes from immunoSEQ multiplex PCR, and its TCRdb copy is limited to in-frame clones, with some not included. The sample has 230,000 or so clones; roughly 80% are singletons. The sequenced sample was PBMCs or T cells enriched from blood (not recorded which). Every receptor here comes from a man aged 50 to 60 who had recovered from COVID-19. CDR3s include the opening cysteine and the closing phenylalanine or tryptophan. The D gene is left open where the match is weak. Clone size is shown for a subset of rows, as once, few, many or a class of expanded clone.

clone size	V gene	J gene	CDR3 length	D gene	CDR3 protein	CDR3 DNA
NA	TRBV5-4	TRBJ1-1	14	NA	CASSGGGLNTEAFF	TGTGCCAGCAGTGGGGGGGGTCTGAACACTGAAGCTTTCTTT
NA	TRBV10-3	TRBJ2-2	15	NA	CAISERGLDTGELFF	TGTGCCATCAGTGAGCGGGGTCTGGACACCGGGGAGCTGTTTTTT
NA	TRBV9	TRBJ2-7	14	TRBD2	CASSGASGVGRQYF	TGTGCCAGCAGCGGCGCTAGCGGGGTGGGTAGACAGTACTTC
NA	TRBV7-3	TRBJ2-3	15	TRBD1	CASSLDRGSADTQYF	TGTGCCAGCAGCTTGGACAGGGGGTCGGCAGATACGCAGTATTTT
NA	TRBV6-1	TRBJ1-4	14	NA	CASSDGSSFEKLFF	TGTGCCAGCAGTGACGGGAGTTCATTTGAAAAACTGTTTTTT
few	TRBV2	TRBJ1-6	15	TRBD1	CASRDRVAYNSPLHF	TGTGCCAGCAGGGACAGGGTGGCTTATAATTCACCCCTCCACTTT
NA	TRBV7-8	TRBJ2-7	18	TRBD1	CASSSSRTGGRPPYEQYF	TGTGCCAGCAGCTCCTCGCGGACAGGAGGACGCCCCCCCTACGAGCAGTACTTC
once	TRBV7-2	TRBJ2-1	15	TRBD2	CASSLTSGRYNEQFF	TGTGCCAGCAGCTTAACTAGCGGGAGGTACAATGAGCAGTTCTTC
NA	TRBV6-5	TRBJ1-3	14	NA	CATHRVGSGNTIYF	TGTGCCACCCACAGGGTCGGCTCTGGAAACACCATATATTTT
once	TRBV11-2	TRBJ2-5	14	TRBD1	CASSFYRGVKTQYF	TGTGCCAGCAGCTTTTACAGGGGAGTTAAGACCCAGTACTTC
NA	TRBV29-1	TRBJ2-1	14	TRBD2	CSVELAGGLNEQFF	TGCAGCGTAGAACTAGCGGGGGGGCTCAATGAGCAGTTCTTC
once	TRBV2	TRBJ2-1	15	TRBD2	CASSEARSGVGEQFF	TGTGCCAGCAGTGAAGCCCGTAGCGGGGTCGGTGAGCAGTTCTTC
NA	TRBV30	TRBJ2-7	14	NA	CAWNLALSSYEQYF	TGTGCCTGGAACCTAGCGCTTAGCTCCTACGAGCAGTACTTC
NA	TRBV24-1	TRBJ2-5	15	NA	CATSVTGEGGETQYF	TGTGCCACCAGTGTTACAGGGGAAGGGGGGGAGACCCAGTACTTC
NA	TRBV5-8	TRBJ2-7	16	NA	CASSSAGGLTFYEQYF	TGTGCCAGCAGCTCCGCCGGGGGACTGACTTTCTACGAGCAGTACTTC
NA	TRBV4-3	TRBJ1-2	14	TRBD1	CASSQVGGQDGYTF	TGCGCCAGCAGCCAAGTAGGGGGCCAGGATGGCTACACCTTC
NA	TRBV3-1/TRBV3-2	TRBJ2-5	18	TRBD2	CASSQDRGLAGFQETQYF	TGTGCCAGCAGCCAAGACCGAGGGCTAGCGGGGTTCCAAGAGACCCAGTACTTC
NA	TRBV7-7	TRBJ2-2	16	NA	CASSPLPPRNTGELFF	TGTGCTAGCAGCCCCCTCCCCCCGAGGAACACCGGGGAGCTGTTTTTT
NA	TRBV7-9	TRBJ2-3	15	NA	CASSLAGETTDTQYF	TGTGCCAGCAGCTTAGCCGGGGAAACCACAGATACGCAGTATTTT
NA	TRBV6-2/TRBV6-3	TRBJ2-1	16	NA	CASSYSGQIPNNEQFF	TGTGCCAGCAGTTACTCGGGCCAGATACCTAACAATGAGCAGTTCTTC
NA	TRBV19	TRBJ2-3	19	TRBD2	CASSISGRANRINTDTQYF	TGTGCCAGTAGTATCTCCGGGAGGGCCAATAGAATTAACACAGATACGCAGTATTTT
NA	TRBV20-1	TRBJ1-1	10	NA	CSASHGEAFF	TGCAGTGCTAGTCATGGCGAAGCTTTCTTT
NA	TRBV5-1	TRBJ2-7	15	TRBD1	CASSPGSGQSYEQYF	TGCGCCAGCAGCCCCGGCTCGGGACAGTCCTACGAGCAGTACTTC
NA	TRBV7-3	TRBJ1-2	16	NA	CASSLGHRARSYGYTF	TGTGCCAGCAGCTTAGGGCACAGGGCACGGTCTTATGGCTACACCTTC
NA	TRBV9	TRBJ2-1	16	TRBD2	CASSGVAGGSVNEQFF	TGTGCCAGCAGCGGCGTAGCGGGGGGATCTGTAAATGAGCAGTTCTTC
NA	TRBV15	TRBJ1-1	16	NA	CATSSLTKGVNTEAFF	TGTGCCACCAGCAGTCTCACAAAAGGAGTAAACACTGAAGCTTTCTTT
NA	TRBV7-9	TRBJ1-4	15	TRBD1	CASSPDRVVGEKLFF	TGTGCCAGCAGCCCGGACAGGGTCGTGGGTGAAAAACTGTTTTTT
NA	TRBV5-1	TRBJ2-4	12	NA	CASSEGEHIQYF	TGCGCCAGCAGCGAGGGGGAGCACATTCAGTACTTC
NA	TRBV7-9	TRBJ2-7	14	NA	CASSPREASYEQYF	TGTGCCAGCAGCCCCCGAGAAGCCTCCTACGAGCAGTACTTC
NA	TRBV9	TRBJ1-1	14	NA	CASSEGQANTEAFF	TGTGCCAGCAGCGAGGGACAAGCGAACACTGAAGCTTTCTTT
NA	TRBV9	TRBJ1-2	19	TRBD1	CASSVGGPGQGPMDRGYTF	TGTGCCAGCAGCGTAGGAGGGCCGGGACAGGGTCCTATGGATCGTGGCTACACCTTC
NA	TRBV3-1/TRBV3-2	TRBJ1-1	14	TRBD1	CASSQVTGDTEAFF	TGTGCCAGCAGCCAGGTCACAGGGGACACTGAAGCTTTCTTT
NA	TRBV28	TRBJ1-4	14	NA	CASSLAGVNEKLFF	TGTGCCAGCAGTTTAGCCGGGGTCAATGAAAAACTGTTTTTT
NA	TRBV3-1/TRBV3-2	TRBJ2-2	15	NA	CASSQEPGVIGELFF	TGTGCCAGCAGCCAAGAGCCAGGGGTAATCGGGGAGCTGTTTTTT
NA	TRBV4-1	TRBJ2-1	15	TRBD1	CASRLDRGFYNEQFF	TGCGCCAGCAGACTTGACAGGGGATTCTACAATGAGCAGTTCTTC
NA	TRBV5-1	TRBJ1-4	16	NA	CASSLGQALANEKLFF	TGCGCCAGCAGCTTGGGACAGGCTCTGGCTAATGAAAAACTGTTTTTT
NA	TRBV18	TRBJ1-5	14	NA	CASSRRDSNQPQHF	TGTGCCAGCTCACGAAGAGATAGCAATCAGCCCCAGCATTTT
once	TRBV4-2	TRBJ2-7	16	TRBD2	CASSKADGLADYEQYF	TGTGCCAGCAGCAAAGCGGATGGACTAGCGGACTACGAGCAGTACTTC
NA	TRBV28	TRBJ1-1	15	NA	CASSLPRTVVTEAFF	TGTGCCAGCAGTTTGCCGCGGACAGTTGTCACTGAAGCTTTCTTT
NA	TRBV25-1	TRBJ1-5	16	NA	CASSPSSGGLNQPQHF	TGTGCCAGCAGCCCTTCCTCAGGAGGGTTGAATCAGCCCCAGCATTTT
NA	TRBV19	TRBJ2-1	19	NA	CASTFNPRGAASSYNEQFF	TGTGCCAGTACCTTCAACCCCCGGGGGGCTGCGAGCTCCTACAATGAGCAGTTCTTC
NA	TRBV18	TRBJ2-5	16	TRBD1	CASSADRGLYQETQYF	TGTGCCAGCTCAGCCGACAGGGGATTGTACCAAGAGACCCAGTACTTC
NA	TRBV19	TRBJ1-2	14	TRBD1	CASTYRETGNGYTF	TGTGCCAGTACTTATAGGGAGACAGGGAATGGCTACACCTTC
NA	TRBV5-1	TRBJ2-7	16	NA	CASSLGQSFSSYEQYF	TGCGCCAGCAGCCTAGGACAGAGTTTCAGCTCCTACGAGCAGTACTTC